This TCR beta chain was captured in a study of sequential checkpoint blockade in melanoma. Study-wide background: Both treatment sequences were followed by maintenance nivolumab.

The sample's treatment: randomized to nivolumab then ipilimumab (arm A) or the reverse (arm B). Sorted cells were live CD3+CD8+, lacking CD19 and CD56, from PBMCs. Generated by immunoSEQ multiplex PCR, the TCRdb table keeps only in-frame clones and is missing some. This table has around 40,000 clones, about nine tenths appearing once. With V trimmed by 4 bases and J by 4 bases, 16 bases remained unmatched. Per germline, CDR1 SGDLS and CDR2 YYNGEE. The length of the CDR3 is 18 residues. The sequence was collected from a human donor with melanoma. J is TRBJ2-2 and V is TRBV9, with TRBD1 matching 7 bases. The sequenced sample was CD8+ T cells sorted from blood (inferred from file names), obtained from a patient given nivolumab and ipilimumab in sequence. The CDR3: CASSFPIRQGIGTGELFF. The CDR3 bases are TGTGCCAGCAGCTTCCCGATCCGACAGGGAATAGGCACCGGGGAGCTGTTTTTT. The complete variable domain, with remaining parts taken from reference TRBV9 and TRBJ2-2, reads DSGVTQTPKHLITATGQRVTLRCSPRSGDLSVYWYQQSLDQGLQFLIQYYNGEERAKGNILERFSAQQFPDLHSELNLSSLELGDSALYFCASSFPIRQGIGTGELFFGEGSRLTVL.